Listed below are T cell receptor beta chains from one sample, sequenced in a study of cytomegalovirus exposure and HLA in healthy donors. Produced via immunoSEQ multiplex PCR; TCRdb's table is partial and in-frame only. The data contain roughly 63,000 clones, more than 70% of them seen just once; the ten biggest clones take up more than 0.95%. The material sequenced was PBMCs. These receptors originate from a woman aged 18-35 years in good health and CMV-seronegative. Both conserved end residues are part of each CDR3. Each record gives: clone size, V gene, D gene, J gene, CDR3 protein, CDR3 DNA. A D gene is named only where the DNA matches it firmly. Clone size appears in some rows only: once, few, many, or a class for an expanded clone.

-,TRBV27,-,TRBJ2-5,CASSLVYQETQYF,TGTGCCAGCAGTCTCGTTTACCAAGAGACCCAGTACTTC
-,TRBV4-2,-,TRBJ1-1,CASSQDLPPNTEAFF,TGTGCCAGCAGCCAAGATCTACCGCCGAACACTGAAGCTTTCTTT
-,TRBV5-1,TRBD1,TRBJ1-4,CASSHRGGATNEKLFF,TGCGCCAGCAGCCACAGGGGTGGGGCAACTAATGAAAAACTGTTTTTT
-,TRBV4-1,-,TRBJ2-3,CASSRDSGSTDTQYF,TGCGCCAGCAGCCGAGATAGCGGATCCACAGATACGCAGTATTTT
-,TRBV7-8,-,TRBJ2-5,CASSFNGVGQETQYF,TGTGCCAGCAGCTTTAACGGGGTCGGACAAGAGACCCAGTACTTC
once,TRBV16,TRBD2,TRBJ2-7,CASSQSSGEQYF,TGTGCCAGCAGCCAATCTAGCGGGGAGCAGTACTTC
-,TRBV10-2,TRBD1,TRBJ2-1,CASLFRDRGGNEQFF,TGCGCCAGCCTTTTCCGGGACAGGGGGGGCAATGAGCAGTTCTTC
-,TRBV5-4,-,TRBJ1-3,CASSPGGGFTGNTIYF,TGTGCCAGCAGCCCAGGAGGTGGGTTTACTGGAAACACCATATATTTT
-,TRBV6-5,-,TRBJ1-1,CASSYSGGLGAFF,TGTGCCAGCAGTTACTCTGGGGGCCTCGGAGCTTTCTTT
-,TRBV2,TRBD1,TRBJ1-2,CASRWGAGQGGYTF,TGTGCCAGCAGATGGGGGGCGGGACAGGGAGGCTACACCTTC
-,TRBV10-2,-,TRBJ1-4,CASSELREGGLNEKLFF,TGCGCCAGCAGTGAGCTCCGTGAGGGGGGGCTAAATGAAAAACTGTTTTTT